This T cell receptor (beta chain) was obtained from a study of OX40 agonist ivuxolimab in advanced cancers. Overall study: Among those treated, three patients had partial responses, one with hepatocellular carcinoma and two with cutaneous melanoma.

Blood got drawn at baseline, again on cycle 4 day 1, and then on cycle 7 day 1. The germline V gene has CDR1 MDHEN and CDR2 SYDVKM. V lost 3 bases to trimming and J lost 13 bases; unmatched junction nucleotides: 12. The CDR3 sequence is 14 residues long. To note about this clone: Its antigen is as yet unknown.

Repertoires were generated with immunoSEQ multiplex PCR, while TCRdb's copy carries only in-frame clones and drops some. Here the sample spans 65,000 to 80,000 clones, roughly 90% being singletons. Study results and caveats: The authors did not determine the antigen specificity of the expanded peripheral T cells. The study found that CD8+ T cells averaged more expanded clones than CD4+.

The chain employs TRBV28 and TRBJ1-5, with 7 bases matching TRBD1. Material: CD4+ or CD8+ T cells sorted from blood, obtained in a trial of the OX40 agonist ivuxolimab. The TCR sequence derives from an adult with an advanced solid tumor such as melanoma, head and neck, liver or kidney cancer. Written as DNA, the CDR3 is TGTGCCAGCAGTTTCGCTGACGGGACAGTGCTGCAGCATTTT. Protein sequence: CASSFADGTVLQHF.